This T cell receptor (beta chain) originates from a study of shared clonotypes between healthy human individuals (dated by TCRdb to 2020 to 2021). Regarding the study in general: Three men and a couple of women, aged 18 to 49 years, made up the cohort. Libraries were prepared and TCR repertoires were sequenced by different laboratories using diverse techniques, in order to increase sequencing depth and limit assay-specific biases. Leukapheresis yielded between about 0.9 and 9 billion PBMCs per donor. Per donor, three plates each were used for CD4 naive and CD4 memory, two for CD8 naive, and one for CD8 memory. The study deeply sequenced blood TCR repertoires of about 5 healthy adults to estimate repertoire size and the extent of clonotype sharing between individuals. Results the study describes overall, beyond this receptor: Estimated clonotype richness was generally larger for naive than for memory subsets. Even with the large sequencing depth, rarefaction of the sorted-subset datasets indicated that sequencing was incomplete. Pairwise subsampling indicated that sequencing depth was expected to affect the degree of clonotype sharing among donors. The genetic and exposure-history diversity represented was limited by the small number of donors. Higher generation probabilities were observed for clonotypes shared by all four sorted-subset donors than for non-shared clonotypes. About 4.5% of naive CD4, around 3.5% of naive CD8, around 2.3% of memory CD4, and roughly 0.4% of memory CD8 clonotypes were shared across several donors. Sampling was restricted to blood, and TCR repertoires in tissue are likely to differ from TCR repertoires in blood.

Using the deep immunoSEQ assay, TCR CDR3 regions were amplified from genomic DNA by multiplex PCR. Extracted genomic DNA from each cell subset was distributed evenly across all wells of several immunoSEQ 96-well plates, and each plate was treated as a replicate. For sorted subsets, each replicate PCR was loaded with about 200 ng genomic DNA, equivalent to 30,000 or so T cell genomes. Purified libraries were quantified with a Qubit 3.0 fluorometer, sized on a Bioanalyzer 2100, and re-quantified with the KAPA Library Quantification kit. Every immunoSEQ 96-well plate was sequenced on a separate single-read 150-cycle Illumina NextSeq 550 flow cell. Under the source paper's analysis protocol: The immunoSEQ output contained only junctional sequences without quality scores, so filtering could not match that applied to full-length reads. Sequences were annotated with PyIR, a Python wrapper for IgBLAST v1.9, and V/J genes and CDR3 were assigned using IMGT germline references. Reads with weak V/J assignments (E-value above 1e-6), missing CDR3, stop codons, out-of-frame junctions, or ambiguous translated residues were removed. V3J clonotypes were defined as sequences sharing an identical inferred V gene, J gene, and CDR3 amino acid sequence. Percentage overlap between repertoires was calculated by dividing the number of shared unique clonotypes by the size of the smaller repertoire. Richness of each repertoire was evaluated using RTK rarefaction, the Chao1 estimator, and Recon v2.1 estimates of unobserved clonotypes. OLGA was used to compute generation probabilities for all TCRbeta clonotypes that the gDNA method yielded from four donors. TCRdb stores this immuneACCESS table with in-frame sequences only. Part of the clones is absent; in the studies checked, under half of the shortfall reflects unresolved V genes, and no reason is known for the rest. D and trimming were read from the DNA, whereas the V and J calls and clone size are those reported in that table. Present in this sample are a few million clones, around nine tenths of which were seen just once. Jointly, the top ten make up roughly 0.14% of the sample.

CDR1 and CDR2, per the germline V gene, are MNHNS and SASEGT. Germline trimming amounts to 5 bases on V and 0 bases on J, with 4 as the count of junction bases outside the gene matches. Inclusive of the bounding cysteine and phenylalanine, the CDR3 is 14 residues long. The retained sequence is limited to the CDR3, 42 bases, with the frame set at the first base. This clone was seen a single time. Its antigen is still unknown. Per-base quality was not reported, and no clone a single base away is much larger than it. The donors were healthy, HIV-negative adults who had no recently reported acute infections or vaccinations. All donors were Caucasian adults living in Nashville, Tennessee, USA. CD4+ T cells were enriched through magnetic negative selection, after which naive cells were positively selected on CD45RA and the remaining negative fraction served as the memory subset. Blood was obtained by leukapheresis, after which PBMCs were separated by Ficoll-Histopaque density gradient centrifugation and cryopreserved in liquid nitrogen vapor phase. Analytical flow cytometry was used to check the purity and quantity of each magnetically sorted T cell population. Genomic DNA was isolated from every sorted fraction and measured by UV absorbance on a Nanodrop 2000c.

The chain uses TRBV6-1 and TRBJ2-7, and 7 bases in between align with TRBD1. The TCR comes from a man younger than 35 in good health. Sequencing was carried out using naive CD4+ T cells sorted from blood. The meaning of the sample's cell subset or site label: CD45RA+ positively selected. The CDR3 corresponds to CASSLQGLSYEQYF. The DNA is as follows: TGTGCCAGCAGTCTACAGGGGCTCTCCTACGAGCAGTACTTC.